This passage covers 4 T cell receptor beta chains from one sample sequenced in a study of blood T cell repertoires in COVID-19. The repertoire was sequenced with immunoSEQ multiplex PCR; TCRdb's copy has only in-frame clones and lacks some. The sample contains approximately 260,000 clones, 90% to 95% of which appear only once. Material for sequencing was PBMCs or T cells enriched from blood (not recorded which). Source of these receptors: a woman younger than 35 who had recovered from COVID-19.

The chain uses TRBV7-2 and TRBJ2-5; D might be TRBD2 (5 bases). Trimming pared 5 bases from V and 1 base from J, leaving 14 bases between. This CDR3 is 15 amino acids long. Germline V gives CDR1 SGHTA, CDR2 FQGNSA. CDR3 DNA: TGTGCCAGCAGCCCCCAAGCGGCTCCCCAAGAGACCCAGTACTTC. As protein: CASSPQAAPQETQYF.

V gene TRBV6-5 combines with J gene TRBJ2-3, with 9 bases aligning to TRBD2. The CDR3 is made up of 14 amino acids. CDR1 is MNHEY, CDR2 SVGAGI, per germline. The V and J ends lost 10 bases and 5 bases, in that order; junction bases with no gene match: 10. The CDR3 reads CAIRSGSLGDTQYF. CDR3 nucleotides: TGTGCCATCCGTAGCGGGAGTTTAGGAGATACGCAGTATTTT.

The V call is TRBV7-2, the J call TRBJ2-5, with 10 bases aligning to TRBD2. Germline lookup yields CDR1 SGHTA and CDR2 FQGNSA. This CDR3 spans 16 amino acids. Trimming cost V 5 bases and J 1 base; bases outside gene matches: 7. The CDR3 loop is CASSQGLANPQETQYF. The CDR3 DNA is TGTGCCAGCAGCCAGGGACTAGCGAACCCCCAAGAGACCCAGTACTTC.

The chain links TRBV6-5 to TRBJ2-1, with 7 bases identical to TRBD2. J was trimmed by 9 bases and V by 4 bases; bases with no gene match: 9. This CDR3 is 14 amino acids long. The germline V gene encodes CDR1 MNHEY and CDR2 SVGAGI. CDR3 amino acids: CASSWLADGSEQFF. The CDR3 region has the DNA TGTGCCAGCAGTTGGCTAGCGGATGGGAGTGAGCAGTTCTTC.